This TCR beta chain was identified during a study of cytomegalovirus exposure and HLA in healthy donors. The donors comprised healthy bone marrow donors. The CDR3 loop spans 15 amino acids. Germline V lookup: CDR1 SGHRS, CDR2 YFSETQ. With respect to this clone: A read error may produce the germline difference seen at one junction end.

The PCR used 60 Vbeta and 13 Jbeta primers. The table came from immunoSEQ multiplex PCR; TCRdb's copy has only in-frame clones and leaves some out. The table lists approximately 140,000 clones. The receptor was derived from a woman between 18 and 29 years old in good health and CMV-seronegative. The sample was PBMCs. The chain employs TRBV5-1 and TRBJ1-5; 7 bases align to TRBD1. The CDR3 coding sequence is TGTGCCAGCAGCTTATCCCGGGACAGAAATCAGCCCCAGCATTTT. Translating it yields CASSLSRDRNQPQHF.